This is a list of T cell receptor beta chains from one sample in a study of T-cell memory formation after mild COVID-19. TCRdb analysed the 5' RACE reads with MiXCR anew, one entry per CDR3 protein. The sample lists about 340,000 distinct CDR3 sequences; around 21% were seen once. Specimen: PBMCs or a T cell subset sorted from them (not recorded which). All receptors derive from an adult woman who had mild COVID-19 (a few samples of this study predate the infection). Cell type and time point are not known. Both conserved end residues are part of each CDR3. The D gene is left open where the match is weak. Some rows have no size entry. The others give once, few or many, or a class for an expanded clone.

TRBJ2-3,many,TRBV7-3,TRBD1,TGTGCCAGCAGCTGGACCGGGACAGTAGGGACCGATACGCAGTATTTT,CASSWTGTVGTDTQYF
TRBJ2-5,few,TRBV2,TRBD2,TGTGCCAGCAGGAGACTAGCGGGAGGAGAGACCCAGTACTTC,CASRRLAGGETQYF
TRBJ1-6,few,TRBV20-1,-,TGCAGTGCACCGCCCGGGGGGGTTTTTGATTCACCCCTCCACTTT,CSAPPGGVFDSPLHF
TRBJ2-3,-,TRBV9,-,TGTGCCAGCAGCCATTGGGGGACAGATACGCAGTATTTT,CASSHWGTDTQYF
TRBJ2-1,-,TRBV20-1,-,TGCAGTGCTAGCGAGAATGAGCAGTTCTTC,CSASENEQFF
TRBJ2-7,few,TRBV12-3/TRBV12-4,TRBD1,TGTGCCAGCAGTTTAGGACAGGGGTTATCGTACGAGCAGTACTTC,CASSLGQGLSYEQYF
TRBJ2-7,few,TRBV18,-,TGTGCCAGCTCACCACAGGACACAAGGCCGGAGCAGTACTTC,CASSPQDTRPEQYF
TRBJ2-5,many,TRBV7-9,-,TGTGCCAGCAGCTTACCCACAGGGAGGAGAGAGACCCAGTACTTC,CASSLPTGRRETQYF
TRBJ2-2,few,TRBV19,TRBD2,TGTGCCAGTAGGAAGCTAGCGGGAGAATCGGGCGGGGAGCTGTTTTTT,CASRKLAGESGGELFF
TRBJ1-5,few,TRBV5-1,-,TGCGCCAGCAGCTCCTCGGGAGATCAGCCCCAGCATTTT,CASSSSGDQPQHF
TRBJ2-7,-,TRBV2,-,TGTGCCAGCAGTGAAGCGGCGGACGTCTCCTACGAGCAGTACTTC,CASSEAADVSYEQYF
TRBJ2-7,few,TRBV14,TRBD2,TGTGCCAGCAGCGTACCCGGGGGGTACGAGCAGTACTTC,CASSVPGGYEQYF
TRBJ1-1,many,TRBV2,-,TGTGCCAGCAGCCGAGGGGAAGGCACTGAAGCTTTCTTT,CASSRGEGTEAFF
TRBJ2-5,few,TRBV4-1,-,TGCGCCAGCAGCCAAGAGAGGGGTGGGGAGACCCAGTACTTC,CASSQERGGETQYF
TRBJ2-3,few,TRBV7-2,TRBD2,TGTGCCAGCAGCTTAGGGTTAGCTAGCGGGAGCGCAGATACGCAGTATTTT,CASSLGLASGSADTQYF
TRBJ1-1,-,TRBV6-5,TRBD1,TGTGCCAGCAGTTACTCGGAGGGGGCGGCCACTGAAGCTTTCTTT,CASSYSEGAATEAFF
TRBJ2-1,-,TRBV7-9,-,TGTGCCAGCAGCCCCGTTTCCGTAGGTGAGCAGTTCTTC,CASSPVSVGEQFF
TRBJ1-6,-,TRBV20-1,TRBD1,TGCAGTGGGGGACAGGGGAGGGATTCACCCCTCCACTTT,CSGGQGRDSPLHF
TRBJ1-1,-,TRBV29-1,TRBD1,TGCAGCGTTGCGGGACAGGGTTGGGTGAACACTGAAGCTTTCTTT,CSVAGQGWVNTEAFF
TRBJ2-1,few,TRBV7-2,-,TGTGCCAGCAGCTTAGCGGAGACCTCCTACAATGAGCAGTTCTTC,CASSLAETSYNEQFF
TRBJ2-1,few,TRBV5-1,-,TGCGCCAGCAGCTGGGGGGCACTTACCTCCTACAATGAGCAGTTCTTC,CASSWGALTSYNEQFF
TRBJ2-5,few,TRBV7-6,TRBD1,TGTGCCAGCAGCTACCGAGACATTGGACAGGGCCTTATTCAGTACTTC,CASSYRDIGQGLIQYF
TRBJ1-2,-,TRBV7-9,-,TGTGCCATCGCTGGGAATGAAAACTATGGCTACACCTTC,CAIAGNENYGYTF
TRBJ2-7,many,TRBV5-1,-,TGCGCCAGCAGCTTGGCCTCGGGCCTAACCTACGAGCAGTACTTC,CASSLASGLTYEQYF
TRBJ2-7,-,TRBV30,-,TGTGCCTGGAGTGTAACAGCTTCACCCTCCTACGAGCAGTACTTC,CAWSVTASPSYEQYF
TRBJ2-3,-,TRBV10-3,TRBD2,TGTGCCATCAGTGAGACTAGCGGGGATAGCACAGATACGCAGTATTTT,CAISETSGDSTDTQYF
TRBJ2-3,-,TRBV11-2,TRBD2,TGTGCCAGCAGGGGTGGGCGGGGGGCCTTCACAGATACGCAGTATTTT,CASRGGRGAFTDTQYF
TRBJ2-3,many,TRBV20-1,-,TGCAGTGCTAGAGATCGGAGACAGGCCACAGATACGCAGTATTTT,CSARDRRQATDTQYF
TRBJ1-1,-,TRBV7-6,-,TGTGCCAGCGGTCCATGGGTCACTGAAGCTTTCTTT,CASGPWVTEAFF
TRBJ2-3,-,TRBV5-6,TRBD2,TGTGCCAGCAGCCGCGGAGGGACTAGCGGACTAGATACGCAGTATTTT,CASSRGGTSGLDTQYF
TRBJ2-3,few,TRBV12-3/TRBV12-4,-,TGTGCCAGCAGTTTAGCGGCAGGTTTCACAGATACGCAGTATTTT,CASSLAAGFTDTQYF
TRBJ2-1,few,TRBV9,TRBD2,TGTGCCAGCAGCGTAGTATCCCACGTTGGGGCGGGAGGAATCTACAATGAGCAGTTCTTC,CASSVVSHVGAGGIYNEQFF
TRBJ2-7,-,TRBV7-2,-,TGTGCCAGCAGCCGCGAGGGCGGCGGGTTTCGGGAGCAGTACTTC,CASSREGGGFREQYF